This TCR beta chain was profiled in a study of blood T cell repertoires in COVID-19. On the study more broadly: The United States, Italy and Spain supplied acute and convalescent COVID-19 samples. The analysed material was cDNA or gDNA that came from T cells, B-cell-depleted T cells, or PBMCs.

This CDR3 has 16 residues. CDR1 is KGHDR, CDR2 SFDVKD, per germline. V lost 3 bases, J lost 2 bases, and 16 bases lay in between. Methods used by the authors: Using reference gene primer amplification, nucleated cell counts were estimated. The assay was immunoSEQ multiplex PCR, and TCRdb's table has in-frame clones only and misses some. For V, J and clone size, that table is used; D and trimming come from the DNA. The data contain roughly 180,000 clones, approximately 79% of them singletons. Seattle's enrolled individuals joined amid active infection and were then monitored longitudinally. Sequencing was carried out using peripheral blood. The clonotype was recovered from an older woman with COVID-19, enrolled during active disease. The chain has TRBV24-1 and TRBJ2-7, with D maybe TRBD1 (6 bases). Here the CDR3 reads CATSDPGQGNTYEQYF. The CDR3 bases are TGTGCCACCAGTGATCCCGGGCAGGGGAATACCTACGAGCAGTACTTC.